Here is one T cell receptor beta chain with its context. Its binding antigen is unknown. Base-call qualities are not available, and no considerably larger clone is one nucleotide away. This entry is derived from a study of blood T cell repertoires in COVID-19 (dated by TCRdb to between 2020 and 2021). At the level of the whole study: Samples covering the acute and convalescent phases of COVID-19 were provided by collaborators in the United States, Italy and Spain. Where HLA class I and class II types were available, the types were taken from metadata supplied by the sample provider, not from assay-based typing. Samples came from the ongoing ImmuneRACE study (first 160 participants) plus 1,254 subjects from 6 global collaborators. The repertoires were released in a freely available public database meant as a resource for research on the immune response to SARS-CoV-2. The prospective study material was composed of cDNA or gDNA derived from T cells, B-cell-depleted T cells, or PBMCs. Deeply sampled blood TCRbeta repertoires from subjects exposed to, actively infected with, or recovered from COVID-19 were included in the dataset. Sample metadata almost always included a de-identified subject ID, COVID-19 status, age in years and sex.

TCRbeta CDR3 regions were amplified from genomic DNA using the immunoSEQ Assay, a bias-controlled multiplex PCR. The published analysis was carried out like this. The number of nucleated cells in each sample was estimated by amplification of reference gene primers within the assay. Sequence reads were collapsed and filtered to measure the absolute abundance of every unique TCRbeta CDR3 rearrangement. For each sample, productive Simpson clonality was calculated as the square root of Simpson's diversity index across productive rearrangements. What TCRdb holds here is the immuneACCESS table cut down to in-frame rearrangements. Part of the clones is not present; checked against another copy, under half of the missing clones reflect an unresolved V gene, and the others are unexplained. The V and J calls and clone size come from that table; D and trimming were worked out from the DNA. Across this sample there are roughly 330,000 clones, with about nine tenths seen only once. The biggest ten clones account for over 9.5% of the sample.

Participants in the prospective study were enrolled through a virtual design, were aged roughly 18 to 100 years, and lived in roughly 24 United States geographic areas. In the prospective study, cohorts were assigned on the basis of participant-reported clinical history obtained from a screening survey and a study questionnaire. Recovered participants in ImmuneRACE Cohort 3 were defined as having two consecutive negative NP/OP PCR tests, clearance from a healthcare professional, or resolution of symptoms. Each participant in the prospective study had whole blood, serum and a nasopharyngeal or oropharyngeal swab collected by mobile phlebotomists. Prospective study participants could optionally give additional blood draws and questionnaires over an approximately 2-month period. Before DNA extraction, blood samples from the prospective study were shipped at room temperature or frozen. Trimming leaves V shorter by 2 bases and J shorter by 4 bases, with the junction holding 6 bases beyond the gene matches. CDR1 and CDR2, looked up from the germline V gene, are SGHTA and FQGTGA. The CDR3 numbers 16 residues from cysteine through phenylalanine. The retained sequence is limited to the CDR3, 48 bases, with the frame set at the first base.

Study-wide conclusions, independent of this receptor: How much clinical and demographic metadata was included differed by source and by participant, and the metadata was provided uncurated.

Sequencing used PBMCs or T cells enriched from blood (not recorded which). The chain uses TRBV7-3 and TRBJ2-3; 10 central bases correspond to TRBD2. The receptor comes from a young woman who had recovered from COVID-19. The DNA sequence is TGTGCCAGCAGCTTACGAGCGGGAGGGCCCGCAGATACGCAGTATTTT. Translated, it reads CASSLRAGGPADTQYF.